The TCR beta chain described here comes from a study of blood T cell repertoires in COVID-19 (dated by TCRdb to the early 2020s). General notes on the study: Samples covering the acute and convalescent phases of COVID-19 were provided by collaborators in the United States, Italy and Spain. The prospective study material was composed of cDNA or gDNA derived from T cells, B-cell-depleted T cells, or PBMCs. The samples were drawn from two sources: the first 160 participants of the ongoing ImmuneRACE study, and 1,254 subjects contributed by 6 global collaborators. Sample metadata almost always included a de-identified subject ID, COVID-19 status, age in years and sex. Subjects who had been exposed to COVID-19, were actively infected with it, or had recovered from it provided the deeply sampled blood TCRbeta repertoires that made up the dataset. Where available, HLA class I and class II types were obtained from metadata supplied by the sample provider rather than from assay-based typing. The repertoires were made available in a free public database intended to serve as a resource for research on the immune response to SARS-CoV-2. The paper's findings and limits, for the study overall: The amount of clinical and demographic metadata varied by source and participant and was provided uncurated.

Participants in the prospective study were aged roughly 18 to 95 years, lived in some 24 United States geographic areas, and enrolled through a virtual design. Cohort assignment in the prospective study relied on participant-reported clinical history from a screening survey and a study questionnaire. ImmuneRACE Cohort 3 recovered participants were defined by two consecutive negative NP/OP PCR tests, healthcare professional clearance, or symptom resolution. Each participant in the prospective study had whole blood, serum and a nasopharyngeal or oropharyngeal swab collected by mobile phlebotomists. Participants in the prospective study had the option to provide additional blood draws and questionnaires over an approximately 2-month period. Prospective study blood samples were shipped either frozen or at room temperature before DNA extraction. As for this clone: The antigen it recognizes is unknown. Base qualities are not at hand, and no much larger clone is one base apart.

TCRbeta CDR3 regions were amplified from genomic DNA by means of the immunoSEQ Assay, a bias-controlled multiplex PCR. The study's processing was this. Nucleated cell counts per sample were estimated from amplification of reference gene primers within the assay. To quantify the absolute abundance of each unique TCRbeta CDR3 rearrangement, sequence reads were collapsed and filtered. Productive Simpson clonality was computed per sample as the square root of Simpson's diversity index over productive rearrangements. This immuneACCESS table, as held by TCRdb, lists in-frame sequences with V and J called but not all clones. Of the missing ones, under half trace to an unresolved V gene in checked studies; the others have no known cause. V and J calls and clone size are as listed in that table; D and trimming were resolved from the DNA. A total of roughly 450,000 clones appear in this sample, about 90% of them only once. 0.6% of the sample is held by the ten biggest clonotypes.

CDR1 and CDR2 are read off the germline V gene as SGDLS and YYNGEE. V loses 0 bases, J loses 4 bases, and the germline ends lie 11 bases apart. The CDR3 measures 14 amino acids from cysteine to phenylalanine. This entry keeps only the CDR3 DNA: 42 bases, framed from base 1. Sequencing was performed on PBMCs or T cells enriched from blood (not recorded which). The sequence is built from TRBV9 and TRBJ2-7; possibly the D gene is TRBD1, per 6 matching bases. The origin of this receptor is a man between 18 and 29 years old who had recovered from COVID-19. The CDR3 reads as follows: CASSVGLRGYEQYF. The nucleotide sequence reads as follows: TGTGCCAGCAGCGTAGGTCTCAGGGGATACGAGCAGTACTTC.